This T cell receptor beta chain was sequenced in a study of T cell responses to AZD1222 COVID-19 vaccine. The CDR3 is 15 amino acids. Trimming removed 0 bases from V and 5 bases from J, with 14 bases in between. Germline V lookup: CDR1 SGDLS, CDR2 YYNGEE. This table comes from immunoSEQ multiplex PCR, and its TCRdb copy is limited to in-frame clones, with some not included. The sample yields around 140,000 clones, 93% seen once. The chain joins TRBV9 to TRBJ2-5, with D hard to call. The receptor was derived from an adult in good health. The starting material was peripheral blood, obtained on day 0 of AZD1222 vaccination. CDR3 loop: CASSVGVGQVETQYF. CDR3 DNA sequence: TGTGCCAGCAGCGTAGGTGTAGGCCAGGTCGAGACCCAGTACTTC.